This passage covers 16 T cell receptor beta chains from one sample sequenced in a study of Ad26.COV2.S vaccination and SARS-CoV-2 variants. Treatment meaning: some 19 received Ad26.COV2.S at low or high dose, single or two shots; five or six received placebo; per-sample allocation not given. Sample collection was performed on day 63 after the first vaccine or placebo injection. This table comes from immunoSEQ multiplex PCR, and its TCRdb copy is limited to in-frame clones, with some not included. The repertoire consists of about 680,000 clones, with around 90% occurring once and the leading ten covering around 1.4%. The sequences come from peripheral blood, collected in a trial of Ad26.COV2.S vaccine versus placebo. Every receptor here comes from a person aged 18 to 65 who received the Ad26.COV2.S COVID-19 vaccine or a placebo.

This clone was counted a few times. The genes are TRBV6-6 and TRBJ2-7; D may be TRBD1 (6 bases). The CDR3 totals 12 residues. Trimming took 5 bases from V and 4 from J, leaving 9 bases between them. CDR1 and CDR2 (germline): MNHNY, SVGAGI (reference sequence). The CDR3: CASSQQGYEQYF. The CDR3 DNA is TGTGCCAGCAGTCAACAGGGTTACGAGCAGTACTTC.

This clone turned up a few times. CDR3 nucleotides: TGTGCCAGTAGTATCGGACGGCAAGCTAACTATGGCTACACCTTC. Translated, it gives CASSIGRQANYGYTF. The chain recombines TRBV19 with TRBJ1-2; no definite D call. Trimming removed 3 bases from V and 0 bases from J, with 11 bases in between. The CDR3 has 15 residues. Per the germline V gene, CDR1 is LNHDA and CDR2 is SQIVND (reference sequence).

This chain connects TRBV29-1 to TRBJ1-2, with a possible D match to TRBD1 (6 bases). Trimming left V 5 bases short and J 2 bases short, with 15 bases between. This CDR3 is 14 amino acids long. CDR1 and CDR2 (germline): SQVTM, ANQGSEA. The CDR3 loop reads CSVQQGLGNYGYTF. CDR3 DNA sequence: TGCAGCGTTCAACAGGGATTGGGGAACTATGGCTACACCTTC.

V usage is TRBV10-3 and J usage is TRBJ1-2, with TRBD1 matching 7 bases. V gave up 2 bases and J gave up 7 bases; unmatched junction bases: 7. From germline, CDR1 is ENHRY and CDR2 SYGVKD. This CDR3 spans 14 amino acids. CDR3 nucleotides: TGTGCCATCAGTGAGGGTCAGGGGGTCCCTGGCTACACCTTC. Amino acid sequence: CAISEGQGVPGYTF.

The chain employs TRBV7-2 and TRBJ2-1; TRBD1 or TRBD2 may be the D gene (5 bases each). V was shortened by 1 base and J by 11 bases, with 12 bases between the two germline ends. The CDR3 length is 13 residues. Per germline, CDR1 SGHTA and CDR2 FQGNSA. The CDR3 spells CASSLGGPGQQFF. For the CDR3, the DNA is TGTGCCAGCAGCTTAGGGGGTCCGGGACAGCAGTTCTTC.

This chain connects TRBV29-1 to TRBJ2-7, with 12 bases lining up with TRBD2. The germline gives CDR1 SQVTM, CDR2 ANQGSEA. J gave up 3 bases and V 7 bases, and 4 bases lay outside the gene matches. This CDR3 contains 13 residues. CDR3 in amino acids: CSAETSGSYEQYF. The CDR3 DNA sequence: TGCAGCGCTGAGACTAGCGGGAGCTACGAGCAGTACTTC.

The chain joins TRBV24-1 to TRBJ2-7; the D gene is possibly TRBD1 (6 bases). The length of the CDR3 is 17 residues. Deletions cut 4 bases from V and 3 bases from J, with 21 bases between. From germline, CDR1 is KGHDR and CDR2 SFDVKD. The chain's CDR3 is CATSDTPSTGSIYEQYF. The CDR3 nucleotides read TGTGCCACCAGTGACACTCCATCGACAGGTTCGATCTACGAGCAGTACTTC.

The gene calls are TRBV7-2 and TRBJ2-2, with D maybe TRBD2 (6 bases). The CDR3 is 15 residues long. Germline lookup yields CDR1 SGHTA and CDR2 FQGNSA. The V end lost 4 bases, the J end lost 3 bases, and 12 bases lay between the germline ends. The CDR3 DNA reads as TGTGCCAGCAGCTCCCTGGGGGGATACACCGGGGAGCTGTTTTTT. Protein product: CASSSLGGYTGELFF. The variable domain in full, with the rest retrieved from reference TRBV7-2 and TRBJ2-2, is GAGVSQSPSNKVTEKGKDVELRCDPISGHTALYWYRQSLGQGLEFLIYFQGNSAPDKSGLPSDRFSAERTGGSVSTLTIQRTQQEDSAVYLCASSSLGGYTGELFFGEGSRLTVL.

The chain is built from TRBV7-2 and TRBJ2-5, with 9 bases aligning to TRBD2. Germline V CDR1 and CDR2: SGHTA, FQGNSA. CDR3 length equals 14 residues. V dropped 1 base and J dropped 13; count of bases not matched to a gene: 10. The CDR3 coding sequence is TGTGCCAGCAGCTTAGGGGCTAGCGGGGCGAATCCGTACTTC. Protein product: CASSLGASGANPYF.

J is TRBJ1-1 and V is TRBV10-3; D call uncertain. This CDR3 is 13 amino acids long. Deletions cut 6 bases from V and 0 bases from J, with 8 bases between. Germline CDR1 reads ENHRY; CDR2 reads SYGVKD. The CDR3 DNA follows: TGTGCCATCAGAAGGCCTATGAACACTGAAGCTTTCTTT. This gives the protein CAIRRPMNTEAFF.

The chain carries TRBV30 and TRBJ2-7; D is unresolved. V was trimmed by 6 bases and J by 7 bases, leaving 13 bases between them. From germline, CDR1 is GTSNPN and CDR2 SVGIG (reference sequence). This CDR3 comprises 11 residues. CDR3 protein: CACDPGWEQYF. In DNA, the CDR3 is TGTGCCTGCGACCCAGGTTGGGAGCAGTACTTC.

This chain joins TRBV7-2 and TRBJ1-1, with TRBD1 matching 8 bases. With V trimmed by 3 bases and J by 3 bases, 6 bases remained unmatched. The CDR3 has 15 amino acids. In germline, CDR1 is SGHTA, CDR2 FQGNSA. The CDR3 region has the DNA TGTGCCAGCAGCTTGGTGGGACAGGCGGACACTGAAGCTTTCTTT. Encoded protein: CASSLVGQADTEAFF.

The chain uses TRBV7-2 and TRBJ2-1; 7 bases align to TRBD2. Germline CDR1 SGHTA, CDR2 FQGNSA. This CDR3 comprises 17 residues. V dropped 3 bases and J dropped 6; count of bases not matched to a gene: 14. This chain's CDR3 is CASSLLHIAGEANEQFF. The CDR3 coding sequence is TGTGCCAGCAGCTTGCTCCACATCGCGGGGGAGGCCAATGAGCAGTTCTTC.

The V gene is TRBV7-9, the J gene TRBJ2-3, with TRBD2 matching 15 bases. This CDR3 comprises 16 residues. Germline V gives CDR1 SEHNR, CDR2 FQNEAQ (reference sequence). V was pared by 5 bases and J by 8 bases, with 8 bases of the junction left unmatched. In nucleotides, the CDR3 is TGTGCCAGCAGCCTAGGACTAGCGGGAGGGCCTGGTACGCAGTATTTT. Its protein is CASSLGLAGGPGTQYF.

The CDR3 bases are TGTGCCAGCTCACCTATCGGTCCTAATGAAAAACTGTTTTTT. This codes for CASSPIGPNEKLFF. This rearrangement joins TRBV18 to TRBJ1-4, with unresolved D. Trimming removed 3 bases from V and 3 bases from J, with 8 bases in between. CDR3 length: 14 amino acids. Germline assignment: CDR1 KGHSH and CDR2 LQKENI.

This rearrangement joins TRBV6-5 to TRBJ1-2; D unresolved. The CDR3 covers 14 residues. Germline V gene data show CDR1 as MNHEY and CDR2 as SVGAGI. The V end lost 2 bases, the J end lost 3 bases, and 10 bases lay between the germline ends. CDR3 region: CASSYVERDYGYTF. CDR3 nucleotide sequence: TGTGCCAGCAGTTACGTTGAGAGGGACTATGGCTACACCTTC.